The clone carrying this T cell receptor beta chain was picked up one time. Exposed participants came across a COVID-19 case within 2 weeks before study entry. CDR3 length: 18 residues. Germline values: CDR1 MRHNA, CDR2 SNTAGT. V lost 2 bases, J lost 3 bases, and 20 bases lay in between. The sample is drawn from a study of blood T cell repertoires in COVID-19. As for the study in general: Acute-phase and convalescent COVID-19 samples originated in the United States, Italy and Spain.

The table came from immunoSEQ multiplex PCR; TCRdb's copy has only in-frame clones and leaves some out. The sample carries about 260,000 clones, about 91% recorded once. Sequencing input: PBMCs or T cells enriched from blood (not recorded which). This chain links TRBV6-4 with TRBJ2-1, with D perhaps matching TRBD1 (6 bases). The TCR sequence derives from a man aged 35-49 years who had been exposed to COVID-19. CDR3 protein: CASSDGVGNRDNYNEQFF. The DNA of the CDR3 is TGTGCCAGCAGTGACGGGGTGGGTAACAGGGATAACTACAATGAGCAGTTCTTC.